What follows are 20 T cell receptor beta chains derived from one specimen sequenced in a study of shared clonotypes between healthy human individuals (dated by TCRdb to about 2020). Library creation used the immunoSEQ multiplex PCR assay. TCRdb carries this immuneACCESS record with in-frame sequences only. Its versions omit some clonotypes, under half of them owing to an unresolved V gene in the studies checked, with the rest unexplained. The sample table shows 800,000 to 950,000 clones, and around 96% are seen once. The top ten constitute around 0.25% of the sample. CD8 naive samples were CD45RO-negative cells positively selected for CCR7, giving a CD45RA+CCR7+ population that excluded TemRA cells. What was sequenced was naive CD8+ T cells sorted from blood. Sample cell subset or site, as interpreted from the label and publication: CD45RA+CCR7+. These receptors were collected from a man younger than 45 in good health.

This chain links TRBV7-2 with TRBJ2-3; TRBD2 aligns across 10 bases. V lost 5 bases, J lost 5 bases, and 1 base stayed unmatched. CDR1 is SGHTA and CDR2 is FQGNSA in the germline V gene. The CDR3 contains 13 residues. CDR3 loop: CASSASGGDTQYF. The CDR3 nucleotides read TGTGCCAGCAGCGCTAGCGGGGGAGATACGCAGTATTTT.

The gene calls are TRBV29-1 and TRBJ2-3; D is possibly TRBD2 (5 bases). Trimming shortened V by 5 bases and J by 2 bases, and 11 bases separated the two germline ends. Looked up from germline, CDR1 is SQVTM and CDR2 is ANQGSEA. The CDR3 is made up of 13 amino acids. The CDR3 loop is CSVTPGNTDTQYF. CDR3 bases: TGCAGCGTTACCCCGGGGAACACAGATACGCAGTATTTT.

The chain recombines TRBV6-6 with TRBJ2-7; no firm D call. Germline V gene data show CDR1 as MNHNY and CDR2 as SVGAGI (reference sequence). This CDR3 region has 12 residues. V was cut by 4 bases and J by 7 bases, with 11 bases left in between. The CDR3 is CASSFVPWEQYF. The CDR3 DNA sequence: TGTGCCAGCAGTTTTGTGCCCTGGGAGCAGTACTTC.

The chain uses TRBV7-9 and TRBJ2-7, with D perhaps matching TRBD1 or TRBD2 (6 bases each). Looked up from germline, CDR1 is SEHNR and CDR2 is FQNEAQ (reference sequence). This CDR3 has 13 amino acids. V lost 3 bases and J 3 bases, leaving 9 bases between the germline ends. CDR3 sequence: CASSLGGIYEQYF. Here the CDR3 DNA reads TGTGCCAGCAGCTTGGGGGGCATCTACGAGCAGTACTTC. The full variable domain, its missing parts supplied by reference TRBV7-9 and TRBJ2-7, is DTGVSQNPRHKITKRGQNVTFRCDPISEHNRLYWYRQTLGQGPEFLTYFQNEAQLEKSRLLSDRFSAERPKGSFSTLEIQRTEQGDSAMYLCASSLGGIYEQYFGPGTRLTVT.

This clone was recorded only once. The gene calls are TRBV7-8 and TRBJ2-7; 10 nucleotides line up with TRBD2. Germline CDR1 reads SGHVS; CDR2 reads FQNEAQ. The length of the CDR3 is 15 residues. Trimming cost V 5 bases and J 3 bases; bases outside gene matches: 7. CDR3 protein: CASSPLSSGSYEQYF. The CDR3 DNA follows: TGTGCCAGCAGCCCACTATCTAGCGGGAGCTACGAGCAGTACTTC.

This chain uses TRBV27 with TRBJ1-2; D may be TRBD1 (6 bases). The germline V gene encodes CDR1 MNHEY and CDR2 SMNVEV (reference sequence). The V end lost 3 bases, the J end lost 2 bases, and 19 bases lay between the germline ends. This CDR3 comprises 17 residues. The CDR3 reads CASSFAGTHQRNYGYTF. For the CDR3, the DNA is TGTGCCAGCAGTTTTGCCGGGACACACCAGAGGAACTATGGCTACACCTTC.

This rearrangement joins TRBV27 to TRBJ1-5; D is undetermined. V dropped 3 bases and J dropped 5 bases, with 8 bases sitting between them. Per germline, CDR1 MNHEY and CDR2 SMNVEV (reference sequence). The CDR3 totals 13 residues. CDR3 DNA: TGTGCCAGCAGTTTTGGGTCCTATCAGCCCCAGCATTTT. Translation gives CASSFGSYQPQHF.

This clone has a single count. The chain carries TRBV30 and TRBJ2-7; the D gene is possibly TRBD1 (6 bases). Trimming stripped 4 bases from V and 5 bases from J, with 15 bases between. Per the germline V gene, CDR1 is GTSNPN and CDR2 is SVGIG (reference sequence). The CDR3 runs 13 residues. Here the CDR3 reads CAWTLGQRNEQYF. The CDR3, as DNA: TGTGCCTGGACCCTCGGACAGAGAAACGAGCAGTACTTC.

This rearrangement joins TRBV7-9 to TRBJ2-7; 12 nucleotides agree with TRBD2. With V trimmed by 5 bases and J by 7 bases, 9 bases remained unmatched. The germline gives CDR1 SEHNR, CDR2 FQNEAQ (reference sequence). The CDR3 sequence is 15 residues long. The CDR3 spells CASSGPSGRAEEQYF. The CDR3 coding sequence is TGTGCCAGCAGCGGTCCTAGCGGGAGGGCCGAAGAGCAGTACTTC. Supplemented by reference TRBV7-9 and TRBJ2-7, the full variable domain reads DTGVSQNPRHKITKRGQNVTFRCDPISEHNRLYWYRQTLGQGPEFLTYFQNEAQLEKSRLLSDRFSAERPKGSFSTLEIQRTEQGDSAMYLCASSGPSGRAEEQYFGPGTRLTVT.

The chain is built from TRBV28 and TRBJ1-5; D is possibly TRBD1 (6 bases). Trimming removed 6 bases at V and 5 bases at J, with 20 bases between. Germline CDR1 is MDHEN and CDR2 is SYDVKM. This CDR3 region has 16 residues. The CDR3 loop is CASSLLGAGEYQPQHF. In DNA form, the CDR3 reads TGTGCCAGCAGCCTTCTCGGGGCAGGGGAATATCAGCCCCAGCATTTT. Variable domain in full (rest from reference TRBV28 and TRBJ1-5): DVKVTQSSRYLVKRTGEKVFLECVQDMDHENMFWYRQDPGLGLRLIYFSYDVKMKEKGDIPEGYSVSREKKERFSLILESASTNQTSMYLCASSLLGAGEYQPQHFGDGTRLSIL.

The J gene is TRBJ2-7, the V gene TRBV7-2; TRBD1 is a possible D gene (6 bases). Germline CDR1 reads SGHTA; CDR2 reads FQGNSA. Trimming cost V 5 bases and J 6 bases, with 14 bases left between them. This CDR3 has 13 amino acids. The DNA for the CDR3 is TGTGCCAGCAGCGAGACAGGTAGGAGCGAGCAGTACTTC. Protein: CASSETGRSEQYF. Using reference TRBV7-2 and TRBJ2-7 for the parts outside the CDR3, the full variable domain is GAGVSQSPSNKVTEKGKDVELRCDPISGHTALYWYRQSLGQGLEFLIYFQGNSAPDKSGLPSDRFSAERTGGSVSTLTIQRTQQEDSAVYLCASSETGRSEQYFGPGTRLTVT.

This chain connects TRBV28 to TRBJ2-7, with 9 bases fitting TRBD2. From germline, CDR1 is MDHEN and CDR2 SYDVKM. Germline trimming cut 2 bases from V and 9 bases from J; bases unmatched to any gene: 11. This CDR3 has 15 residues. CDR3 loop: CASSLKILLAGRQYF. DNA of the CDR3: TGTGCCAGCAGTTTAAAGATCCTCCTAGCGGGAAGGCAGTACTTC.

This clone was observed once. The chain employs TRBV7-6 and TRBJ2-3; TRBD2 matches at 12 bases. The CDR3 sequence is 18 residues long. J lost 2 bases, V lost 3 bases, and 9 bases had no gene match. Looked up from germline, CDR1 is SGHVS and CDR2 is FNYEAQ. Written as DNA, the CDR3 is TGTGCCAGCAGCTTGTATCCGGGACTAGCGGGTACCACAGATACGCAGTATTTT. It specifies CASSLYPGLAGTTDTQYF.

The gene calls are TRBV11-2 and TRBJ2-7, with 8 bases that match TRBD2. CDR1 is SGHAT, CDR2 FQNNGV, per germline. Trimming removed 5 bases from V and 3 bases from J; junction bases left unmatched: 9. The CDR3 totals 15 residues. The CDR3 sequence: CASSPRLATDYEQYF. CDR3 nucleotides: TGTGCCAGCAGCCCACGACTAGCGACAGACTACGAGCAGTACTTC. The whole variable domain, filled in from reference TRBV11-2 and TRBJ2-7, reads EAGVAQSPRYKIIEKRQSVAFWCNPISGHATLYWYQQILGQGPKLLIQFQNNGVVDDSQLPKDRFSAERLKGVDSTLKIQPAKLEDSAVYLCASSPRLATDYEQYFGPGTRLTVT.

About this clone itself: This same CDR3 is encoded by further DNA sequences in the sample. The chain recombines TRBV27 with TRBJ2-3; 7 bases are a match to TRBD2. The V segment lost 2 bases and the J segment 0 bases; nucleotides outside the gene matches: 2. This CDR3 is built from 15 residues. Looked up from germline, CDR1 is MNHEY and CDR2 is SMNVEV (reference sequence). The CDR3 region has the DNA TGTGCCAGCAGTTTAGCGGGAGCTAGCACAGATACGCAGTATTTT. It yields the protein CASSLAGASTDTQYF.

The V call is TRBV11-3, the J call TRBJ1-1, with TRBD1 matching over 9 bases. The CDR3 contains 15 residues. The germline V gene has CDR1 SGHNT and CDR2 YENEEA. V was clipped by 5 bases and J by 3 bases; unmatched bases: 7. CDR3: CASSTSQGADTEAFF. CDR3 bases: TGTGCCAGCAGCACCTCACAGGGGGCCGACACTGAAGCTTTCTTT.

The chain carries TRBV4-3 and TRBJ1-2, with D perhaps TRBD1 (5 bases). The V and J ends lost 1 base and 7 bases respectively, with 13 bases between them. The CDR3 contains 14 residues. Germline V gives CDR1 LGHNA, CDR2 YSLEER. CDR3 in DNA: TGCGCCAGCAGCCAAGGATACGGGGGTCCTGGCTACACCTTC. Amino acid sequence: CASSQGYGGPGYTF.

The genes are TRBV29-1 and TRBJ2-7; the D gene is possibly TRBD1 (5 bases). Germline CDR1 reads SQVTM; CDR2 reads ANQGSEA. This CDR3 contains 14 residues. The V gene lost 0 bases and the J gene lost 0 bases, with 9 bases spanning the gap. Here the CDR3 DNA reads TGCAGCGTTGAAGATCCAGGGTACTCCTACGAGCAGTACTTC. Protein product: CSVEDPGYSYEQYF.

The chain employs TRBV7-6 and TRBJ1-4; D is uncertain. The V gene lost 5 bases and the J gene lost 8 bases, with 9 bases spanning the gap. The germline CDR1 and CDR2 sequences are SGHVS and FNYEAQ. This CDR3 region has 12 residues. The CDR3 nucleotides are TGTGCCAGCAGCCTATGGAGCGAAAAACTGTTTTTT. Amino acids: CASSLWSEKLFF.

The V call is TRBV27, the J call TRBJ2-1, with 8 positions matching TRBD1. CDR3 length: 15 amino acids. Germline V gives CDR1 MNHEY, CDR2 SMNVEV (reference sequence). Germline trimming cut 4 bases from V and 6 bases from J; bases unmatched to any gene: 8. In nucleotides, the CDR3 is TGTGCCAGCAGTTACCGGGACAGGTTAGGCAATGAGCAGTTCTTC. It is translated as CASSYRDRLGNEQFF.